The entry that follows covers one TCR beta chain sequence. What it binds is not known. These data originate in a study of shared clonotypes between healthy human individuals. On the study more broadly: The people who gave samples were a couple of women and a few men aged 18 to 49. Each donor's CD8 memory used one plate, CD8 naive two, each CD4 subset three.

TCRdb's table, derived via immunoSEQ multiplex PCR, lists solely in-frame clones and lacks some. The sample yields 2 million to 2.5 million clones, 85% to 95% seen once. Losses at the gene ends were 4 bases for V and 2 bases for J; bases not matched to a gene: 4. The CDR3 sequence is 17 residues long. Looked up from germline, CDR1 is PRHDT and CDR2 is FYEKMQ (reference sequence). CD45RO-negative cells were positively selected for CCR7, leaving out terminally differentiated effector memory CD45RA+ cells. Notes on the study in general: Sorted-subset sequencing was shown by rarefaction to be incomplete despite large depth. In contrast to clonotypes shared by all four donors, non-shared clonotypes had lower generation probabilities.

The source of this sequence is a man aged 18-30 years in good health. This chain links TRBV13 with TRBJ2-3, with TRBD2 identical over 15 bases. Source material: naive CD8+ T cells sorted from blood. CDR3 protein: CASSSGLAGGYTDTQYF. CDR3 DNA sequence: TGTGCCAGCAGCTCGGGACTAGCGGGGGGATACACAGATACGCAGTATTTT. Full variable domain (missing parts from reference TRBV13 and TRBJ2-3): AAGVIQSPRHLIKEKRETATLKCYPIPRHDTVYWYQQGPGQDPQFLISFYEKMQSDKGSIPDRFSAQQFSDYHSELNMSSLELGDSALYFCASSSGLAGGYTDTQYFGPGTRLTVL.